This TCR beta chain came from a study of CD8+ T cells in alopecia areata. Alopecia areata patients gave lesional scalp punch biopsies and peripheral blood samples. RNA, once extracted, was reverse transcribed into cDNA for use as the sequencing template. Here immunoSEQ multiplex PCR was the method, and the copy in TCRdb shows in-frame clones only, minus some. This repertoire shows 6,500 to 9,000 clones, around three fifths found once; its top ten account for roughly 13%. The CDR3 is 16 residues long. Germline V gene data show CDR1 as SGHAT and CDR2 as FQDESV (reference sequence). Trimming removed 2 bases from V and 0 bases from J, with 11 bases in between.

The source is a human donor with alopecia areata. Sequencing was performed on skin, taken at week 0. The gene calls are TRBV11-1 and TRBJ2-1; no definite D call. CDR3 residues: CASSLLGGSSYNEQFF. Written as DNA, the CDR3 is TGTGCCAGCAGCTTACTAGGCGGAAGCTCCTACAATGAGCAGTTCTTC.